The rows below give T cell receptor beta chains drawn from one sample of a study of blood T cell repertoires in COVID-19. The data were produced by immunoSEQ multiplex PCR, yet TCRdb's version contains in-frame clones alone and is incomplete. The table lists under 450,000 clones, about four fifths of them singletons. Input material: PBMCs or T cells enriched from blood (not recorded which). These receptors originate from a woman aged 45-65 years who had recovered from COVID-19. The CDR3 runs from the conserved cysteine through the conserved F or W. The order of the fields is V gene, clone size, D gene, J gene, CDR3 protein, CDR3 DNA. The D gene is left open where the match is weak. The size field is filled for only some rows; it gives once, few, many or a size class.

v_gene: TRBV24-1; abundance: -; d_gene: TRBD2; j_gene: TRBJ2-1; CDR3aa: CATSTSGSGEQFF; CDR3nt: TGTGCCACCAGTACTAGCGGGAGCGGTGAGCAGTTCTTC
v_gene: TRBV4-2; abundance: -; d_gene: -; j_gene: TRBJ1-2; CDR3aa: CASSPNVLNYGYTF; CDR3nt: TGTGCCAGCAGCCCAAACGTACTTAACTATGGCTACACCTTC
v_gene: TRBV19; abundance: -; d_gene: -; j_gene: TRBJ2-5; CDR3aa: CASRPGDRETQYF; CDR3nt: TGTGCCAGTAGGCCAGGGGATCGAGAGACCCAGTACTTC
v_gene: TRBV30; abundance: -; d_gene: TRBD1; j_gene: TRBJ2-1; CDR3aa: CAWSGFGTGDLSSYNEQFF; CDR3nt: TGTGCCTGGAGTGGTTTTGGGACAGGGGACCTCAGCTCCTACAATGAGCAGTTCTTC
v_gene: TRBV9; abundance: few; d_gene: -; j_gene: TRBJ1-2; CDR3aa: CASSVVQGPTNYGYTF; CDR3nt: TGTGCCAGCAGCGTAGTGCAGGGGCCAACTAACTATGGCTACACCTTC
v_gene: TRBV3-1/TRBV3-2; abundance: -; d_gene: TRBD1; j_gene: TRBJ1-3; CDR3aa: CASSQLNDRDGNTIYF; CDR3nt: TGTGCCAGCAGCCAACTTAACGACAGGGATGGAAACACCATATATTTT
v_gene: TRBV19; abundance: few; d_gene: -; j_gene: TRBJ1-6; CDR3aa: CASSFGQKGSSYNSPLHF; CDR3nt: TGTGCCAGTAGTTTCGGACAGAAGGGGAGCTCCTATAATTCACCCCTCCACTTT
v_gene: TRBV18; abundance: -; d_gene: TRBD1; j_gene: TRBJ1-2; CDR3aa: CASSPQGQAYGYTF; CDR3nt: TGTGCCAGCTCACCACAGGGACAGGCATATGGCTACACCTTC
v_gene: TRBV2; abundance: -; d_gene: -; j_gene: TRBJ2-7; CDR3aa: CASSERVYEQYF; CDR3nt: TGTGCCAGCAGTGAGAGGGTCTACGAGCAGTACTTC
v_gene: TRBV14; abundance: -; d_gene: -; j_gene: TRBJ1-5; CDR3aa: CASSARDQPQHF; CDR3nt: TGTGCCAGTAGCGCGAGGGATCAGCCCCAGCATTTT
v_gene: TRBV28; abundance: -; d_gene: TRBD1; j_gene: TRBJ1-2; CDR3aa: CASSWTGESGYTF; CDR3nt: TGTGCCAGCAGTTGGACAGGGGAAAGTGGCTACACCTTC
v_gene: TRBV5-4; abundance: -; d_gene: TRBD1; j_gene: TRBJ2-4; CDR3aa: CASSMGTVAKNIQYF; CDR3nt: TGTGCCAGCAGCATGGGGACAGTAGCCAAAAACATTCAGTACTTC
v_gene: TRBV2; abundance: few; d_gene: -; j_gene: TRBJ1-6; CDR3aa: CASRTEEAWNSPLHF; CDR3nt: TGTGCCAGCCGGACAGAGGAGGCGTGGAATTCACCCCTCCACTTT
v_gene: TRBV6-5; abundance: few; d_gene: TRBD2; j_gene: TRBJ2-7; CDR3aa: CASSYSISAGGIF; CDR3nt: TGTGCCAGCAGTTACTCGATATCTGCGGGAGGGATCTTC
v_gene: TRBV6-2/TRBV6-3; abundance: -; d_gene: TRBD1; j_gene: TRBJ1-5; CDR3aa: CASSNTQGRIGNQPQHF; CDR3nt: TGTGCCAGCAGTAATACACAGGGGAGGATAGGCAATCAGCCCCAGCATTTT
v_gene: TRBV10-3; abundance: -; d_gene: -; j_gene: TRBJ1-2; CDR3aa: CAISGQGINYGYTF; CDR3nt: TGTGCCATCAGCGGGCAGGGGATTAACTATGGCTACACCTTC
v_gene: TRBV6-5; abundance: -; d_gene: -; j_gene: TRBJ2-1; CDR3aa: CASSYRSLGGEQFF; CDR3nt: TGTGCCAGCAGTTACCGGTCGCTAGGTGGTGAGCAGTTCTTC
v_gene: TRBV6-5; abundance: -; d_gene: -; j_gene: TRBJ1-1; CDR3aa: CASRRANTEAFF; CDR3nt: TGTGCCAGCAGGCGAGCGAACACTGAAGCTTTCTTT
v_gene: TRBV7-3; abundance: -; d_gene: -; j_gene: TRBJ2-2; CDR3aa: CASSLSSSVGGELFF; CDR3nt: TGTGCCAGCAGCTTATCGAGCTCGGTCGGCGGGGAGCTGTTTTTT
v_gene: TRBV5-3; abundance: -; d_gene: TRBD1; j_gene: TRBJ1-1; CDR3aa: CARSLSPSGGFRTEAFF; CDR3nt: TGTGCCAGAAGCTTGTCTCCTTCAGGGGGCTTTCGCACTGAAGCTTTCTTT
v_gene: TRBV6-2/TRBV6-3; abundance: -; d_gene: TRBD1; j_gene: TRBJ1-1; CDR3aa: CASSRQGASEAFF; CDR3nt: TGTGCCAGCAGTAGACAGGGGGCGTCTGAAGCTTTCTTT
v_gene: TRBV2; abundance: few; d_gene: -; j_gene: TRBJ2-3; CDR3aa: CASMIRGFTDTQYF; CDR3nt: TGTGCCAGCATGATCCGGGGTTTTACAGATACGCAGTATTTT
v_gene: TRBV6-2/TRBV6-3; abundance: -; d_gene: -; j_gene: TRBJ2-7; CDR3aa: CASSRHRPTRPATSSYEQYF; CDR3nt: TGTGCCAGCAGTCGCCACAGACCGACAAGGCCCGCCACTAGCTCCTACGAGCAGTACTTC
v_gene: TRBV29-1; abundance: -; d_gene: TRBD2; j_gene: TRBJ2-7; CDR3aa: CSVDGLAGGSSYEQYF; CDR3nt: TGCAGCGTTGACGGACTAGCGGGAGGGAGCTCCTACGAGCAGTACTTC
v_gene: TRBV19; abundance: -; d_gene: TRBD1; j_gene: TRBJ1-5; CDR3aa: CASSGGDRVRLGPQHF; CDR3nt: TGTGCCAGTAGTGGGGGAGACAGGGTCCGCCTAGGTCCCCAGCATTTT
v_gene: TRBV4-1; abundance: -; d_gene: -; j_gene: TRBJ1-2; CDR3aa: CASSQDNSGFNYGYTF; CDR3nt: TGCGCCAGCAGCCAAGATAATAGCGGCTTTAACTATGGCTACACCTTC
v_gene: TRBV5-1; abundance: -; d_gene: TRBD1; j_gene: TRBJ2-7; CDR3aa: CASSLGDRTYEQYF; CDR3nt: TGCGCCAGCAGCTTGGGGGACAGGACCTACGAGCAGTACTTC
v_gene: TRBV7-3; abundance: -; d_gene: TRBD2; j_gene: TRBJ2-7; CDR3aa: CASSPRLGREMSYEQYF; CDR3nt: TGTGCCAGCAGCCCCAGGCTGGGGCGGGAGATGTCCTACGAGCAGTACTTC
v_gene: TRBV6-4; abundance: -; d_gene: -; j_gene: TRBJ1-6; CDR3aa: CASSPGYSSPLHF; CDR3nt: TGTGCCAGCAGTCCAGGGTATAGTTCACCCCTCCACTTT
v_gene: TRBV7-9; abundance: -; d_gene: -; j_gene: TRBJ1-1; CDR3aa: CASSFTQGRIPEAFF; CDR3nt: TGTGCCAGCAGCTTCACCCAGGGTAGGATCCCTGAAGCTTTCTTT
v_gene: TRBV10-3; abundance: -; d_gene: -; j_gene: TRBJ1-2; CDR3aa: CAIRTEGGGDPRGYTF; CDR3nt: TGTGCCATCAGAACCGAGGGGGGAGGGGACCCTCGGGGCTACACCTTC
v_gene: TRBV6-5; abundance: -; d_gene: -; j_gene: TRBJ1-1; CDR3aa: CASSPLAGVNTEAFF; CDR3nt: TGTGCCAGCAGTCCCCTTGCAGGGGTGAACACTGAAGCTTTCTTT
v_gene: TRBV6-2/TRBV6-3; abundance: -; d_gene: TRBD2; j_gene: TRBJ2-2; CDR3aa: CASSYTSGRVGELFF; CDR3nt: TGTGCCAGCAGTTACACTAGCGGGAGGGTAGGGGAGCTGTTTTTT
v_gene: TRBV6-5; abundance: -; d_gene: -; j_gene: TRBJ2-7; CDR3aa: CASAYRGSYEQYF; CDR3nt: TGTGCCAGCGCCTATCGGGGCTCCTACGAGCAGTACTTC
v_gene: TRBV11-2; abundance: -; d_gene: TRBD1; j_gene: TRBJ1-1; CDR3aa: CASSLRTGGMEAFF; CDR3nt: TGTGCCAGCAGCTTAAGGACAGGGGGCATGGAAGCTTTCTTT
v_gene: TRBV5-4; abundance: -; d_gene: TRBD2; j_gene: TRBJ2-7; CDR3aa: CASSLSGLAYEQYF; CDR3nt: TGTGCCAGCAGCTTATCGGGACTAGCGTACGAGCAGTACTTC
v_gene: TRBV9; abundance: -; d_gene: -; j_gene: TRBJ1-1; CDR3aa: CASSVAQDSLNTEAFF; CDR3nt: TGTGCCAGCAGCGTAGCCCAGGACAGTTTGAACACTGAAGCTTTCTTT
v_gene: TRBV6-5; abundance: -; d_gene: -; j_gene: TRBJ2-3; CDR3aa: CASSYSGNRDTQYF; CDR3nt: TGTGCCAGCAGTTACTCTGGAAACAGAGATACGCAGTATTTT
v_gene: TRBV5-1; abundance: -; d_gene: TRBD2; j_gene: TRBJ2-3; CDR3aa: CASSLRTTSVTDTQYF; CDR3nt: TGCGCCAGCAGCTTGAGGACAACTAGCGTGACAGATACGCAGTATTTT
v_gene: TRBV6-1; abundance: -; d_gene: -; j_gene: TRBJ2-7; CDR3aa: CASSEGYEEQYF; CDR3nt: TGTGCCAGCAGTGAAGGATATGAGGAGCAGTACTTC
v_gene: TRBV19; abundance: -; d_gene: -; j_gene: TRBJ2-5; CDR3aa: CASSLPGPRETQYF; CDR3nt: TGTGCCAGTAGTTTGCCGGGTCCGAGGGAGACCCAGTACTTC
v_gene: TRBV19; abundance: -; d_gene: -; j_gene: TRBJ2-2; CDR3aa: CASRQGNTGELFF; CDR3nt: TGTGCCAGTAGACAGGGGAACACCGGGGAGCTGTTTTTT
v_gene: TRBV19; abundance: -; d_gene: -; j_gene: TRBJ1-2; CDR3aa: CASSMGPQEIYGYTF; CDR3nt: TGTGCCAGTAGTATGGGGCCCCAGGAGATCTATGGCTACACCTTC
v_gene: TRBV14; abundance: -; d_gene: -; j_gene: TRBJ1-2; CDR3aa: CASSQNYVYGYTF; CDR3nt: TGTGCCAGCAGCCAAAACTACGTCTATGGCTACACCTTC
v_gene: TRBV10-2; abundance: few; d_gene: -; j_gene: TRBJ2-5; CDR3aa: CASSVGREETQYF; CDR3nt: TGCGCCAGCTCGGTGGGCAGGGAAGAGACCCAGTACTTC
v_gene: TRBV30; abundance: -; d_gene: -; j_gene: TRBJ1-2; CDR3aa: CAWSVGQRTTYGYTF; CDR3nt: TGTGCCTGGAGTGTGGGACAAAGGACAACCTATGGCTACACCTTC
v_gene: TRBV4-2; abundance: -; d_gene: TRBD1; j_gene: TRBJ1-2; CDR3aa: CASSQDIYSGTGGRYNYGYTF; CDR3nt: TGTGCCAGCAGCCAAGATATTTATAGTGGGACAGGAGGGAGGTACAACTATGGCTACACCTTC
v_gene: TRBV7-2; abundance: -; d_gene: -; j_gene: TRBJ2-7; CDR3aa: CASSPRQGGSYEQYF; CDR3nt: TGTGCCAGCAGCCCGCGACAGGGAGGCTCCTACGAGCAGTACTTC
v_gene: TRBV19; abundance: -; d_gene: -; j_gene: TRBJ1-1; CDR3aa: CASSMSRGAFF; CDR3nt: TGTGCCAGTAGTATGTCGAGGGGGGCTTTCTTT